Listed below are T cell receptor beta chains from one sample, sequenced in a study of blood T cell repertoires in COVID-19. The repertoire was sequenced with immunoSEQ multiplex PCR; TCRdb's copy has only in-frame clones and lacks some. The sample consists of approximately 230,000 clones, about 87% of them appearing once. Sequenced material: peripheral blood. The source of these receptors is a woman under 40 with COVID-19, enrolled during active disease. CDR3s include the opening cysteine and the closing phenylalanine or tryptophan. Each record gives: D gene, clone size, V gene, J gene, CDR3 protein, CDR3 DNA. D genes are given only for firm matches. Not every row has a clone size; where given, it reads once, few, many or a size class.

D: -; size: -; V: TRBV4-3; J: TRBJ1-4; CDR3: CASSRAGEDEKLFF; DNA: TGCGCCAGCAGCCGAGCGGGCGAGGATGAAAAACTGTTTTTT
D: -; size: -; V: TRBV18; J: TRBJ1-5; CDR3: CASSNGGNQPQHF; DNA: TGTGCCAGCTCAAACGGAGGCAATCAGCCCCAGCATTTT
D: -; size: -; V: TRBV5-6; J: TRBJ2-3; CDR3: CASSLGLDKYTDTQYF; DNA: TGTGCCAGCAGCTTGGGACTAGACAAGTACACAGATACGCAGTATTTT
D: TRBD1; size: -; V: TRBV4-3; J: TRBJ2-5; CDR3: CASSRSGQGGGETQYF; DNA: TGCGCCAGCAGCCGTTCGGGACAGGGTGGAGGAGAGACCCAGTACTTC
D: TRBD1; size: -; V: TRBV7-2; J: TRBJ2-5; CDR3: CASSWTGEETQYF; DNA: TGTGCCAGCAGTTGGACAGGGGAAGAGACCCAGTACTTC
D: -; size: -; V: TRBV12-2; J: TRBJ2-5; CDR3: CASRLWGYNVAAGPSETQYF; DNA: TGTGCAAGTCGCTTATGGGGGTATAATGTAGCGGCGGGCCCATCAGAGACCCAGTACTTC
D: -; size: -; V: TRBV29-1; J: TRBJ1-2; CDR3: CSVLRPGQGLDYGYTF; DNA: TGCAGCGTCCTTCGTCCGGGACAAGGACTAGACTATGGCTACACCTTC
D: -; size: -; V: TRBV11-2; J: TRBJ1-5; CDR3: CASAVHERQPQHF; DNA: TGTGCCAGCGCAGTGCACGAGCGTCAGCCCCAGCATTTT
D: TRBD2; size: once; V: TRBV6-6; J: TRBJ2-2; CDR3: CASNRYRGGNTGELFF; DNA: TGTGCCAGCAACCGCTATCGGGGGGGGAACACCGGGGAGCTGTTTTTT
D: -; size: -; V: TRBV7-6; J: TRBJ2-5; CDR3: CASSKKLVPVSETQYF; DNA: TGTGCCAGCAGCAAAAAACTAGTGCCCGTTTCGGAGACCCAGTACTTC
D: TRBD1; size: -; V: TRBV9; J: TRBJ2-2; CDR3: CASRAPSRGPESDTGELFF; DNA: TGTGCCAGCAGAGCTCCTAGCAGGGGGCCCGAGTCCGACACCGGGGAGCTGTTTTTT
D: TRBD2; size: once; V: TRBV28; J: TRBJ2-3; CDR3: CASSLPGLAGVTPTDTQYF; DNA: TGTGCCAGCAGTTTACCGGGTTTAGCGGGGGTAACTCCCACAGATACGCAGTATTTT
D: TRBD1; size: once; V: TRBV9; J: TRBJ1-5; CDR3: CASSPGTGVQPQHF; DNA: TGTGCCAGCAGCCCCGGGACAGGGGTTCAGCCCCAGCATTTT
D: TRBD1; size: few; V: TRBV5-1; J: TRBJ2-2; CDR3: CASSPGQITGELFF; DNA: TGCGCCAGCAGCCCGGGACAGATCACCGGGGAGCTGTTTTTT
D: TRBD2; size: -; V: TRBV5-1; J: TRBJ2-4; CDR3: CASSATGTRPLAKNIQYF; DNA: TGCGCCAGCAGCGCTACCGGGACTAGGCCTCTAGCCAAAAACATTCAGTACTTC
D: TRBD1; size: -; V: TRBV10-3; J: TRBJ2-7; CDR3: CAISTGQGSYEQYF; DNA: TGTGCCATCAGCACGGGACAGGGTTCCTACGAGCAGTACTTC
D: -; size: -; V: TRBV15; J: TRBJ2-2; CDR3: CATSRSTGLGELFF; DNA: TGTGCCACCAGCAGATCCACAGGGTTAGGGGAGCTGTTTTTT
D: -; size: -; V: TRBV5-4; J: TRBJ1-2; CDR3: CASSLGLRRDYGYTF; DNA: TGTGCCAGCAGCTTGGGCCTGCGCAGGGACTATGGCTACACCTTC
D: TRBD2; size: -; V: TRBV10-2; J: TRBJ2-3; CDR3: CASSDSGAGTDTQYF; DNA: TGCGCCAGCAGTGATAGCGGGGCGGGGACAGATACGCAGTATTTT
D: -; size: -; V: TRBV28; J: TRBJ1-1; CDR3: CASSSYYTQDGGEAFF; DNA: TGTGCCAGCAGTTCCTACTACACCCAGGACGGGGGTGAAGCTTTCTTT
D: TRBD2; size: -; V: TRBV6-5; J: TRBJ2-5; CDR3: CASTSLGGREETQYF; DNA: TGTGCCAGCACCTCCCTCGGCGGGAGGGAGGAGACCCAGTACTTC
D: -; size: -; V: TRBV29-1; J: TRBJ2-1; CDR3: CSAGLTYNEQFF; DNA: TGCAGCGCGGGCCTTACCTACAATGAGCAGTTCTTC
D: -; size: -; V: TRBV2; J: TRBJ1-2; CDR3: CASSDGSYTF; DNA: TGTGCCAGCAGTGACGGGAGCTACACCTTC
D: -; size: once; V: TRBV18; J: TRBJ2-5; CDR3: CASSRAGATQETQYF; DNA: TGTGCCAGCTCACGGGCGGGGGCCACCCAAGAGACCCAGTACTTC
D: TRBD2; size: -; V: TRBV11-2; J: TRBJ2-1; CDR3: CASSPTSEHNEQFF; DNA: TGTGCCAGCAGCCCGACTAGCGAACATAATGAGCAGTTCTTC
D: TRBD1; size: -; V: TRBV7-9; J: TRBJ2-1; CDR3: CASSETGAHNEQFF; DNA: TGTGCCAGCAGTGAGACAGGGGCCCATAATGAGCAGTTCTTC
D: TRBD1; size: -; V: TRBV29-1; J: TRBJ1-1; CDR3: CSGGQGASTEAFF; DNA: TGCAGCGGGGGACAGGGGGCATCGACTGAAGCTTTCTTT
D: TRBD1; size: -; V: TRBV3-1/TRBV3-2; J: TRBJ1-2; CDR3: CASSPSQGALDGYTF; DNA: TGTGCCAGCAGCCCATCACAGGGGGCGCTGGACGGCTACACCTTC
D: -; size: once; V: TRBV7-2; J: TRBJ2-1; CDR3: CASSLARGAYNEQFF; DNA: TGTGCCAGCAGCTTAGCTCGCGGAGCTTACAATGAGCAGTTCTTC